Listed here is a single T cell receptor (beta chain). Antigen specificity is unknown. The CDR3 is 16 residues long. With 2 bases removed from V and 2 bases from J, the gap between germline ends came to 16 bases. Germline CDR1 LGHNA, CDR2 YNFKEQ. This entry belongs to a study of cytomegalovirus exposure and HLA in healthy donors. Study-wide findings and caveats: According to the study, 150 to 200 TCR beta chains were cytomegalovirus-associated. Reported results showed that the classifier diagnosed cytomegalovirus status with high specificity and sensitivity. It was confirmed in vitro that a few of the CMV-associated chains were specific for CMV antigens.

Profiling relied on immunoSEQ multiplex PCR, and the TCRdb table lists in-frame clones only, not all of them. The table records roughly 60,000 clones, around 90% of them present only once. Sequences were obtained from PBMCs. This TCR was recovered from a young woman in good health and CMV-seronegative. The chain recombines TRBV4-2 with TRBJ2-7, with D hard to call. For the CDR3, the DNA is TGTGCCAGCAGCCAATTAGCCGGGTCCTCCCCCTACGAGCAGTACTTC. Protein: CASSQLAGSSPYEQYF.